The present TCR beta chain was sequenced within a study of cytomegalovirus exposure and HLA in healthy donors. This clone was picked up one time. PCR primers comprised 60 Vbeta and 13 Jbeta primers. This table comes from immunoSEQ multiplex PCR, and its TCRdb copy is limited to in-frame clones, with some not included. Here the sample spans over 200,000 clones, 82% being singletons. The CDR3 is 14 amino acids. V shed 3 bases, J shed 4 bases, and the junction held 4 bases outside the gene matches. Germline CDR1 SGHNT, CDR2 YYREEE (reference sequence). The source material was PBMCs. This TCR derives from a man between 35 and 55 years old in good health and CMV-seropositive. V and J are TRBV5-4 and TRBJ2-7; TRBD2 aligns across 10 bases. Here the CDR3 DNA reads TGTGCCAGCAGCTCCGGACTAGCGGCATACGAGCAGTACTTC. It is translated as CASSSGLAAYEQYF.